Below, one T cell receptor beta chain is given with its context. Using immunoSEQ multiplex PCR, the repertoire was profiled, and TCRdb retains in-frame clones only, with some absent. Here the sample spans fewer than 15,000 clones, around 79% being singletons. This sample was taken from a study of technical replicates of blood from several donors. The CDR3 loop spans 14 amino acids. V dropped 3 bases and J dropped 7 bases, with 13 bases sitting between them. Germline V lookup: CDR1 LNHDA, CDR2 SQIVND (reference sequence). The source of this sequence is a human donor in good health. This chain joins TRBV19 and TRBJ1-5; tentative D call: TRBD1 (5 bases). The sequenced sample was PBMCs. The CDR3 region is CASSILGVGQPQHF. The CDR3 DNA reads TGTGCCAGTAGTATTTTAGGGGTAGGGCAGCCCCAGCATTTT.